The sequence of this T cell receptor beta chain was determined in a study of cytomegalovirus exposure and HLA in healthy donors. Study-level background: Earlier results showed 120 million or so unique TCR beta sequences derived from roughly 190 million T cells. A data release that came early held around 85 million unique TCRs from HLA-typed donors.

Primers included in the PCR were 60 Vbeta and 13 Jbeta primers. Sequencing used immunoSEQ multiplex PCR; TCRdb keeps in-frame clones, though not all of them. Seen here are over 150,000 clones, approximately 80% observed once, and the top ten hold 2.2%. On this clone itself: The antigen is not known.

Study-wide results and caveats: Upon later analysis, TCR association rates were observed to vary by HLA locus, being highest for DRB1 and lowest for HLA-C.

J was trimmed by 8 bases and V by 4 bases; bases with no gene match: 8. The CDR3 has 14 amino acids. The germline CDR1 and CDR2 sequences are MNHEY and SVGAGI. What was sequenced was PBMCs. This TCR derives from a man aged 50-60 years in good health and CMV-seropositive. The V gene is TRBV6-5, the J gene TRBJ1-2; TRBD1 aligns across 9 bases. The CDR3: CASSSQDTGGGYTF. Here the CDR3 DNA reads TGTGCCAGCAGTTCCCAGGATACAGGGGGCGGCTACACCTTC.